Below, one TCR beta chain is given with its context. The assay was immunoSEQ multiplex PCR, and TCRdb's table has in-frame clones only and misses some. In the table there are just over 300,000 clones, over 75% of which are singletons. With 2 bases clipped from V and 5 bases from J, the junction kept 9 bases outside the gene matches. Germline-derived CDR1 and CDR2 are MNHEY and SMNVEV (reference sequence). The CDR3 extends over 16 amino acids. The data were taken from a study of blood T cell repertoires in COVID-19. The specimen sequenced was PBMCs or T cells enriched from blood (not recorded which). The TCR was taken from a man aged 25 to 40 who had recovered from COVID-19. The V gene is TRBV27, the J gene TRBJ2-5; TRBD2 matches 9 bases. Here the CDR3 reads CASSLGAGGPLETQYF. In nucleotides, the CDR3 is TGTGCCAGCAGTTTAGGGGCGGGGGGGCCTTTGGAGACCCAGTACTTC.